One sample yielded the 23 T cell receptor beta chains listed below, sequenced in a study of blood T cell repertoires in COVID-19. The method was immunoSEQ multiplex PCR; TCRdb's version includes in-frame clones alone and lacks a portion of them. The data contain about 200,000 clones, approximately 87% of them singletons. The sequenced material came from peripheral blood. The receptors come from a woman in her 70s with acute or convalescent COVID-19.

The chain combines TRBV19 with TRBJ2-7; D remains ambiguous. The V gene's germline CDR1 is LNHDA and CDR2 SQIVND (reference sequence). This CDR3 comprises 11 residues. The V and J ends lost 10 bases and 4 bases respectively, with 11 bases between them. Here the CDR3 reads CATAWQYEQYF. In DNA form, the CDR3 reads TGTGCCACTGCCTGGCAGTACGAGCAGTACTTC. Full variable domain (rest looked up from reference TRBV19 and TRBJ2-7): DGGITQSPKYLFRKEGQNVTLSCEQNLNHDAMYWYRQDPGQGLRLIYYSQIVNDFQKGDIAEGYSVSREKKESFPLTVTSAQKNPTAFYLCATAWQYEQYFGPGTRLTVT.

The chain combines TRBV6-5 with TRBJ1-1, with D maybe TRBD1 (6 bases). This CDR3 has 12 residues. Trimming stripped 3 bases from V and 11 bases from J, with 13 bases between. Germline V CDR1 and CDR2: MNHEY, SVGAGI. CDR3 nucleotide sequence: TGTGCCAGCAGTTATAGGGGGGGGCAGGCTTTCTTT. Translation gives CASSYRGGQAFF.

This clone was detected only a few times. The V gene is TRBV12-3 or TRBV12-4, the J gene TRBJ1-3, with 7 nucleotides matching TRBD1. V shed 5 bases, J shed 9 bases, and the junction held 4 bases outside the gene matches. There are 12 residues in the CDR3. For the CDR3, the DNA is TGTGCCAGCAGTCGGACAGGCGGCACCATATATTTT. Translating gives CASSRTGGTIYF.

In nucleotides, the CDR3 is TGTGCCAGCAGCATACTTCACAGGGGATACTACGAGCAGTACTTC. Its protein is CASSILHRGYYEQYF. This chain links TRBV11-3 with TRBJ2-7, with 7 bases lining up with TRBD1. The CDR3 is made up of 15 amino acids. Trimming at V came to 5 bases and at J to 3 bases, leaving 10 bases not matched to a gene. CDR1 SGHNT and CDR2 YENEEA come from the germline V gene.

This clone was seen only a few times. The CDR3 loop reads CASSRGLYQPQHF. The CDR3 DNA reads TGTGCCAGCAGCCGGGGTTTATACCAGCCCCAGCATTTT. The chain recombines TRBV5-4 with TRBJ1-5; no reliable D call. Trimming cost V 4 bases and J 7 bases, with 12 bases left between them. In germline, CDR1 is SGHNT, CDR2 YYREEE (reference sequence). This CDR3 has 13 residues.

The chain uses TRBV19 and TRBJ2-5; 9 nucleotides match TRBD2. V shed 6 bases, J shed 0 bases, and the junction held 5 bases outside the gene matches. The CDR3 runs 15 residues. Germline V gives CDR1 LNHDA, CDR2 SQIVND (reference sequence). The CDR3 nucleotides read TGTGCCAGTAGGATGCGGGGGGGCTACCAAGAGACCCAGTACTTC. This sequence encodes CASRMRGGYQETQYF.

The chain recombines TRBV20-1 with TRBJ1-2; 11 bases are shared with TRBD1. Germline CDR1 reads DFQATT; CDR2 reads SNEGSKA (reference sequence). The CDR3 runs 14 residues. V dropped 3 bases and J dropped 8; count of bases not matched to a gene: 8. The CDR3: CSASIGQGARGYTF. The CDR3 coding sequence is TGCAGTGCTAGTATCGGACAGGGGGCGCGGGGCTACACCTTC.

The rearrangement uses TRBV5-4 and TRBJ2-7, with 7 bases matching TRBD2. Germline V gene lookup returns CDR1 SGHNT and CDR2 YYREEE (reference sequence). The CDR3 has 16 residues. With V trimmed by 0 bases and J by 1 base, 7 bases remained unmatched. CDR3 nucleotide sequence: TGTGCCAGCAGCTTGGGGCCAGCGGGGACTTCCTACGAGCAGTACTTC. Its translation is CASSLGPAGTSYEQYF.

The chain recombines TRBV2 with TRBJ2-3, with D uncertain. CDR3 length: 14 amino acids. Germline CDR1 is SNHLY and CDR2 is FYNNEI. Trimming stripped 1 base from V and 4 bases from J, with 9 bases between. The DNA for the CDR3 is TGTGCCAGCAGTGAAGACAGAAGACCAGATACGCAGTATTTT. Translation: CASSEDRRPDTQYF.

A note on this clone: Compared with germline, one end of the junction differs, possibly owing to a read error. This chain joins TRBV19 and TRBJ2-5; TRBD2 is a possible D gene (5 bases). In germline, CDR1 is LNHDA, CDR2 SQIVND (reference sequence). This CDR3 has 12 residues. CDR3 sequence: CASSSVSETQYF. CDR3 nucleotides: TGTGCCAGCAGTAGCGTTTCTGAGACCCAGTACTTC.

This chain links TRBV19 with TRBJ1-2; 9 nucleotides align to TRBD1. V lost 9 bases to trimming and J lost 2 bases; unmatched junction nucleotides: 4. Germline CDR1 LNHDA, CDR2 SQIVND (reference sequence). The CDR3 loop spans 13 amino acids. The CDR3 DNA reads TGTGCCAGCAGACAGGGGGGCAACTATGGCTACACCTTC. Translated, it gives CASRQGGNYGYTF.

CDR3 sequence: CASGTGEFYGYTF. CDR3 DNA: TGTGCCAGTGGAACAGGGGAATTCTATGGCTACACCTTC. The rearrangement uses TRBV19 and TRBJ1-2; TRBD1 matches at 7 bases. Looked up from germline, CDR1 is LNHDA and CDR2 is SQIVND (reference sequence). With V trimmed by 8 bases and J by 4 bases, 7 bases remained unmatched. This CDR3 has 13 amino acids.

The chain carries TRBV10-3 and TRBJ1-5; D call uncertain. The CDR3 spans 14 residues. The germline V and J ends were trimmed by 0 bases and 8 bases, with 11 bases remaining between them. Germline CDR1 is ENHRY and CDR2 is SYGVKD. CDR3 sequence: CAISESSGREPQHF. In DNA, the CDR3 is TGTGCCATCAGTGAGTCGTCGGGGAGGGAGCCCCAGCATTTT.

This clone appeared a few times. This chain links TRBV5-1 with TRBJ1-4; D perhaps matches TRBD1 (6 bases). The CDR3 contains 14 residues. Per germline, CDR1 SGHRS and CDR2 YFSETQ. The germline V and J ends were trimmed by 5 bases and 4 bases, with 12 bases remaining between them. The CDR3 reads CASSSQGLNEKLFF. The CDR3, as DNA: TGCGCCAGCAGTTCCCAGGGGCTTAATGAAAAACTGTTTTTT.

The V call is TRBV5-4, the J call TRBJ2-3, with 11 bases lining up with TRBD2. V was pared by 2 bases and J by 6 bases, with 2 bases of the junction left unmatched. Germline CDR1 reads SGHNT; CDR2 reads YYREEE (reference sequence). The CDR3 length is 14 residues. The CDR3 region has the DNA TGTGCCAGCAGCTTACTAGCGGGAGAGGATACGCAGTATTTT. It codes for CASSLLAGEDTQYF. The full variable domain, its missing parts supplied by reference TRBV5-4 and TRBJ2-3, is ETGVTQSPTHLIKTRGQQVTLRCSSQSGHNTVSWYQQALGQGPQFIFQYYREEENGRGNFPPRFSGLQFPNYSSELNVNALELDDSALYLCASSLLAGEDTQYFGPGTRLTVL.

This chain joins TRBV6-1 and TRBJ2-1; the D gene is possibly TRBD1 (6 bases). V lost 6 bases to trimming and J lost 5 bases, with 20 bases between them. Germline assignment: CDR1 MNHNS and CDR2 SASEGT. The CDR3 extends over 16 amino acids. CDR3 nucleotide sequence: TGTGCCAGCAGGGAACGGTGGGGGCGTGCAAACAATGAGCAGTTCTTC. Amino acids: CASRERWGRANNEQFF.

There are a few counts of this clone. The V gene is TRBV3-1 (or the pseudogene TRBV3-2), the J gene TRBJ2-7; perhaps TRBD1 as D (6 bases). The CDR3 is 14 residues long. Germline assignment: CDR1 LGHDT and CDR2 YNNKEL (reference sequence). The V end lost 1 base, the J end lost 3 bases, and 10 bases lay between the germline ends. The CDR3 DNA sequence: TGTGCCAGCAGCCAAGTCCCCAGGGGCTACGAGCAGTACTTC. Its translation is CASSQVPRGYEQYF.

This rearrangement joins TRBV3-1 (or the pseudogene TRBV3-2) to TRBJ1-2; weak D call: TRBD1 (6 bases). The CDR3 loop spans 15 amino acids. V lost 1 base to trimming and J lost 2 bases, with 11 bases between them. The germline V gene encodes CDR1 LGHDT and CDR2 YNNKEL (reference sequence). CDR3 nucleotides: TGTGCCAGCAGCCAAGGGAATCAGGGGAACTATGGCTACACCTTC. Amino acids: CASSQGNQGNYGYTF.

CDR3 bases: TGTGCCAGCAGCTCTCCCCGCGAACAGTTCAATGAAAAACTGTTTTTT. Translation: CASSSPREQFNEKLFF. J is TRBJ1-4 and V is TRBV11-3, with D unclear. The germline V and J ends were trimmed by 4 bases and 5 bases, with 17 bases remaining between them. Germline loops: CDR1 SGHNT, CDR2 YENEEA. This CDR3 region has 16 residues.

The genes are TRBV11-2 and TRBJ2-3, with 12 positions matching TRBD2. The V segment lost 3 bases and the J segment 0 bases; nucleotides outside the gene matches: 10. CDR3 size: 19 residues. The germline V gene has CDR1 SGHAT and CDR2 FQNNGV. CDR3 residues: CASSFPSGGVGSSTDTQYF. For the CDR3, the DNA is TGTGCCAGCAGCTTCCCTAGCGGGGGGGTTGGCTCTAGCACAGATACGCAGTATTTT.

This sequence joins TRBV9 and TRBJ2-7; 9 nucleotides match TRBD1. The germline gives CDR1 SGDLS, CDR2 YYNGEE. The V gene end was trimmed by 3 bases and the J gene end by 3 bases; junction bases not matched to a gene: 7. The CDR3 covers 15 residues. CDR3 nucleotide sequence: TGTGCCAGCAGCGAGGAGGACAGGGGAGACTACGAGCAGTACTTC. Translating gives CASSEEDRGDYEQYF.

This clone was observed a few times. The rearrangement uses TRBV6-5 and TRBJ1-5, with unresolved D. Trimming removed 0 bases at V and 5 bases at J, with 8 bases between. This CDR3 contains 14 residues. Per germline, CDR1 MNHEY and CDR2 SVGAGI. CDR3: CASSYSSGDQPQHF. In DNA, the CDR3 is TGTGCCAGCAGTTACTCGAGTGGAGATCAGCCCCAGCATTTT.

This rearrangement joins TRBV18 to TRBJ2-7; 7 bases are a match to TRBD1. This CDR3 spans 14 amino acids. Germline CDR1 and CDR2: KGHSH and LQKENI. The V segment lost 0 bases and the J segment 3 bases; nucleotides outside the gene matches: 2. The chain's CDR3 is CASSPPGQNYEQYF. The CDR3 region has the DNA TGTGCCAGCTCACCACCGGGACAGAACTACGAGCAGTACTTC.